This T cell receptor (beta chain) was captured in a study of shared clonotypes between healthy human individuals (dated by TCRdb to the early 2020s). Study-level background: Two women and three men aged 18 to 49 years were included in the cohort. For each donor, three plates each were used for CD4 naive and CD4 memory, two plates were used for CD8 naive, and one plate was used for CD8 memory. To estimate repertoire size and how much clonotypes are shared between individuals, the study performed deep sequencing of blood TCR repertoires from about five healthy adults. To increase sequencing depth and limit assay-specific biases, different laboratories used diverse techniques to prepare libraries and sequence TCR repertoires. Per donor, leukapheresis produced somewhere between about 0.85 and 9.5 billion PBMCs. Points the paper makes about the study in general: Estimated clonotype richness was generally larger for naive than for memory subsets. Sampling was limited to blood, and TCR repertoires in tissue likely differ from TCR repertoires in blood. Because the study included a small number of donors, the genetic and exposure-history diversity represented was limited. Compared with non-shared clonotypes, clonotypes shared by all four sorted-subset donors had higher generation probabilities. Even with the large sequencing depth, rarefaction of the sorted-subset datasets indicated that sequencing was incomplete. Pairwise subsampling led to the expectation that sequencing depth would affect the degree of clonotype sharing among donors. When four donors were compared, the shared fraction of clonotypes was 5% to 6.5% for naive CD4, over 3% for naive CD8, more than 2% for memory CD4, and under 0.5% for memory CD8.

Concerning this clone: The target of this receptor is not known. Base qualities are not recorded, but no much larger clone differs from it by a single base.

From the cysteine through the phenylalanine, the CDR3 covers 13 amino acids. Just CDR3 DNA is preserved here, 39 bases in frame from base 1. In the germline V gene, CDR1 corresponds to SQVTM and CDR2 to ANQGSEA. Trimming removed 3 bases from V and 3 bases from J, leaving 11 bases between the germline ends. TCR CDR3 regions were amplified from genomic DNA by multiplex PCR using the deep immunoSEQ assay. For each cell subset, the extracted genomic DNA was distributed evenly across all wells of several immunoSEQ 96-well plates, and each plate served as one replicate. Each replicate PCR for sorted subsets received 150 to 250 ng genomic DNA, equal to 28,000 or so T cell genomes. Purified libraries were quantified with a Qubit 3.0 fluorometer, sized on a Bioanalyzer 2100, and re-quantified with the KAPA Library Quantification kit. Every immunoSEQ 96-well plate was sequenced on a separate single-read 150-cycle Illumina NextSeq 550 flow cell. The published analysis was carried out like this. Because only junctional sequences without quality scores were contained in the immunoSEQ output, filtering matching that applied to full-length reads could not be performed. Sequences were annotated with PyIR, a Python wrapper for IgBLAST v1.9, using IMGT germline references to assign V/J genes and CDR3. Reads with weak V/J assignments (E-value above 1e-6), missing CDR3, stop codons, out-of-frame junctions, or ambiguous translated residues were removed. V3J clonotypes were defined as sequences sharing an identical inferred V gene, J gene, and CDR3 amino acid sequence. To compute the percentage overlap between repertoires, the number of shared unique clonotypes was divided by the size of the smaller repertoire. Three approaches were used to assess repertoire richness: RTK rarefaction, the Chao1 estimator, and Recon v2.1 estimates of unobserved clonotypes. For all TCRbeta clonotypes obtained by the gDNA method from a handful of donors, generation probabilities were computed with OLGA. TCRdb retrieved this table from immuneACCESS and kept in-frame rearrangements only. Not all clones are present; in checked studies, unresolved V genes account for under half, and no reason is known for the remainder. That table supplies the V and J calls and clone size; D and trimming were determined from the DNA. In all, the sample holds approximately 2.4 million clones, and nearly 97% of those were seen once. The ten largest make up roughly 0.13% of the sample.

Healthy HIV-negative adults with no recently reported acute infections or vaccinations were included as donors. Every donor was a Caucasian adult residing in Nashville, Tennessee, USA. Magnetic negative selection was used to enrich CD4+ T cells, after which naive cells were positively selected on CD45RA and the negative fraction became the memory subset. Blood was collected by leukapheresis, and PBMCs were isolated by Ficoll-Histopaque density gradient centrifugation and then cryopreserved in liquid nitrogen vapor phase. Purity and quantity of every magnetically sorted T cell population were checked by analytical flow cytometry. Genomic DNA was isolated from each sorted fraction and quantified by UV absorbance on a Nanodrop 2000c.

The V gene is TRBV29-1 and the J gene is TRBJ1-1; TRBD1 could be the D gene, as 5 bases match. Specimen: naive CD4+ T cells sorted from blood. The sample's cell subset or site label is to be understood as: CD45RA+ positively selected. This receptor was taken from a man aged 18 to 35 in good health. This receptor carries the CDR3 CSVDVGGDTEAFF. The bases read TGCAGCGTTGATGTTGGGGGAGACACTGAAGCTTTCTTT.